The table lists the clone carrying this TCR beta chain with a few counts. This specimen comes from a study of blood T cell repertoires in COVID-19. Study-wide context: Sites in the United States, Italy and Spain provided acute and convalescent COVID-19 samples. T cells, B-cell-depleted T cells, or PBMCs provided the cDNA or gDNA that served as material.

V lost 8 bases, J lost 2 bases, and 9 bases stayed unmatched. The V gene's germline CDR1 is SGHRS and CDR2 YFSETQ. The CDR3 consists of 15 residues. Under the authors' procedure: By means of reference gene primer amplification, nucleated cell counts were estimated. Libraries were prepared by immunoSEQ multiplex PCR; TCRdb keeps only in-frame clonotypes and omits some of them. V, J and clone size were drawn from that table, and D and trimming were deduced from the DNA. The sample lists 470,000 or so clones, around 89% occurring once. V is TRBV5-1 and J is TRBJ2-3; TRBD2 matches 9 bases. The clonotype comes from a woman in her thirties with acute or convalescent COVID-19. Sequencing used peripheral blood. CDR3 amino acids: CASKTSGLFTDTQYF. CDR3 DNA: TGCGCCAGTAAGACTAGCGGTTTGTTCACAGATACGCAGTATTTT.